This entry describes one TCR beta chain. The antigen it recognizes is unknown. Base-call qualities are not available, and no considerably larger clone is one nucleotide away. TCRbeta CDR3 regions were amplified from genomic DNA by means of the immunoSEQ Assay, a bias-controlled multiplex PCR. The paper's processing steps were these. Nucleated cell counts per sample were estimated from amplification of reference gene primers within the assay. To quantify the absolute abundance of each unique TCRbeta CDR3 rearrangement, sequence reads were collapsed and filtered. Productive Simpson clonality was computed per sample as the square root of Simpson's diversity index over productive rearrangements. TCRdb carries this immuneACCESS record with in-frame sequences only. Its versions omit some clonotypes, under half of them owing to an unresolved V gene in the studies checked, with the rest unexplained. D and trimming come from the DNA, and the V and J calls and clone size come from that table. Across this sample there are 50,000 to 55,000 clones, with about 80% seen only once. 13% to 15% of the sample belongs to the ten largest clones.

Collaborating institutions collected whole blood in K2EDTA tubes following their own protocols. Collaborator samples were shipped for TCRbeta analysis as frozen whole blood, isolated PBMCs, or DNA extracted from either sample type. Via the germline V gene (reference sequence), CDR1 is LNHDA and CDR2 SQIVND. From the cysteine through the phenylalanine, the CDR3 covers 14 amino acids. Only CDR3 DNA is held: 42 bases, read in frame from base 1. V gives up 6 bases and J gives up 4 bases, and the segment between their germline ends measures 13 bases. The data originate from a study of blood T cell repertoires in COVID-19 (dated by TCRdb to the early 2020s). As for the study more broadly: Samples from collaborators originated in the United States, Italy and Spain and spanned both the acute and convalescent phases of COVID-19. Where available, HLA class I and class II types were obtained from metadata supplied by the sample provider rather than from assay-based typing. Samples were obtained from the ongoing ImmuneRACE study (first 160 participants) and from over a thousand subjects provided by 6 global collaborators. The material from the prospective study consisted of cDNA or gDNA derived from T cells, B-cell-depleted T cells, or PBMCs. Subjects who had been exposed to COVID-19, were actively infected with it, or had recovered from it provided the deeply sampled blood TCRbeta repertoires that made up the dataset. The repertoires were released in a freely available public database meant as a resource for research on the immune response to SARS-CoV-2. Sample metadata almost always included a de-identified subject ID, COVID-19 status, age in years and sex.

Paper-wide results and their limitations: How much clinical and demographic metadata was included differed by source and by participant, and the metadata was provided uncurated.

The sample consisted of peripheral blood. This TCR was recovered from a human donor in a cohort sampled during active COVID-19. The V and J segments used are TRBV19 and TRBJ2-1, and perhaps TRBD2 as D gene, on 6 matching bases. The bases are TGTGCCAGTAGCTGGAGGGCGGATTACAATGAGCAGTTCTTC. Its protein product is CASSWRADYNEQFF.